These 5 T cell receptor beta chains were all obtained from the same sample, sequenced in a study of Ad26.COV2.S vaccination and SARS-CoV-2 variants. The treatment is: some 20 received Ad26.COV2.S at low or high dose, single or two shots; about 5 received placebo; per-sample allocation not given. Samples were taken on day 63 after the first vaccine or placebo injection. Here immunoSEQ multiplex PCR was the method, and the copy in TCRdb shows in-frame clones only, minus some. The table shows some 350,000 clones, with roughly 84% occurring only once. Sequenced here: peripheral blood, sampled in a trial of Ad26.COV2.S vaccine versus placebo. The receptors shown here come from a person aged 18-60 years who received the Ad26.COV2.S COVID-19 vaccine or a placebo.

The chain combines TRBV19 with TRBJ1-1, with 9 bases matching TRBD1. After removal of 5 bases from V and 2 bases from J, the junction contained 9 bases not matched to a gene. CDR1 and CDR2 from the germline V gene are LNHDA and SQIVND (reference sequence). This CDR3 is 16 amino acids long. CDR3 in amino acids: CASSVGDRVKNTEAFF. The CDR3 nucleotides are TGTGCCAGTAGTGTGGGGGACAGGGTAAAAAACACTGAAGCTTTCTTT.

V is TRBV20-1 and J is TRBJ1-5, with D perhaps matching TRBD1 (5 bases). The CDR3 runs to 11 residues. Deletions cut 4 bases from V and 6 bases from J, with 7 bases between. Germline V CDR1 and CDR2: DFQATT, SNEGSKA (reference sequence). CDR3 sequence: CSATRGQPQHF. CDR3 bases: TGCAGTGCTACTAGGGGTCAGCCCCAGCATTTT.

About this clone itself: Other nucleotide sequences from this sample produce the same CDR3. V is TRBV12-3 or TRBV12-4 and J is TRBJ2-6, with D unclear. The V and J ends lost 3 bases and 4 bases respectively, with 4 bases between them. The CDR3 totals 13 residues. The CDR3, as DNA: TGTGCCAGCAGTTTCTCCGGGGCCAACGTCCTGACTTTC. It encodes CASSFSGANVLTF.

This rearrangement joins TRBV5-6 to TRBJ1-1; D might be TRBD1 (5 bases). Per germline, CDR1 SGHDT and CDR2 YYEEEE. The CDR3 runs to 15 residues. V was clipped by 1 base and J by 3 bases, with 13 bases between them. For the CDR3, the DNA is TGTGCCAGCAGCTTGCTGGCAGGGTTGGACACTGAAGCTTTCTTT. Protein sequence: CASSLLAGLDTEAFF.

The CDR3 protein is CASSELRENTEAFF. CDR3 sequence (DNA): TGTGCCAGCAGTGAACTGAGGGAGAACACTGAAGCTTTCTTT. The chain uses TRBV6-1 and TRBJ1-1, with unresolved D. Germline loops: CDR1 MNHNS, CDR2 SASEGT. V was trimmed by 2 bases and J by 1 base, leaving 8 bases between them. CDR3 length: 14 amino acids.